This TCR beta chain was sequenced during a study of blood T cell repertoires in COVID-19. Study details: Acute-phase and convalescent COVID-19 samples originated in the United States, Italy and Spain. T cells, B-cell-depleted T cells, or PBMCs supplied cDNA or gDNA.

In the study's own analysis: How many nucleated cells were present was estimated from reference gene primer amplification. Only in-frame clones appear in the TCRdb table, and some are missing; sequencing was by immunoSEQ multiplex PCR. V and J calls and clone size come straight from that table; D and trimming were deduced from the DNA. The repertoire holds about 260,000 clones, with around 84% as singletons. Germline CDR1 reads KGHSH; CDR2 reads LQKENI. Trimming pared 3 bases from V and 2 bases from J, leaving 15 bases between. The CDR3 length is 16 residues. The J gene is TRBJ2-3, the V gene TRBV18; a weak D match, TRBD1 (8 bases). What was sequenced was peripheral blood. The sequence was collected from a man aged 55 to 69 with acute or convalescent COVID-19. The CDR3 reads CASSPREGQDTDTQYF. CDR3 sequence (DNA): TGTGCCAGCTCACCGAGGGAGGGACAGGACACAGATACGCAGTATTTT.